The 5 T cell receptor beta chains listed next were all sequenced from one sample in a study of control samples from healthy donors and cancer patients. The table came from immunoSEQ multiplex PCR; TCRdb's copy has only in-frame clones and leaves some out. The sample consists of 120,000 to 150,000 clones, approximately 92% of them appearing once. Sequenced material: blood. The source is a man aged 25-45 years in good health.

This chain links TRBV7-3 with TRBJ2-1, with a weak D call TRBD1 (5 bases). The CDR3 contains 13 residues. Trimming pared 5 bases from V and 3 bases from J, leaving 8 bases between. Germline CDR1 and CDR2: SGHTA and FQGTGA. The CDR3 sequence is CASSLDNYNEQFF. CDR3 DNA sequence: TGTGCCAGCAGCCTGGACAACTACAATGAGCAGTTCTTC.

This chain connects TRBV30 to TRBJ1-1; 10 nucleotides match TRBD1. With V trimmed by 0 bases and J by 4 bases, 8 bases remained unmatched. There are 16 residues in the CDR3. The germline CDR1 and CDR2 sequences are GTSNPN and SVGIG (reference sequence). CDR3 sequence (DNA): TGTGCCTGGAGTGTACCGACAGGGGGCTGGGGCACTGAAGCTTTCTTT. Its protein is CAWSVPTGGWGTEAFF.

As regards this clone: This same CDR3 is encoded by further DNA sequences in the sample. The chain is built from TRBV27 and TRBJ1-6; 9 positions match TRBD1. Germline assignment: CDR1 MNHEY and CDR2 SMNVEV (reference sequence). The V segment lost 2 bases and the J segment 7 bases; nucleotides outside the gene matches: 0. This CDR3 region has 14 residues. The CDR3 loop reads CASSLGTGNSPLHF. The CDR3 coding sequence is TGTGCCAGCAGTTTAGGGACAGGGAATTCACCCCTCCACTTT.

This clone occurred once. This chain joins TRBV6-1 and TRBJ1-5; 8 bases line up with TRBD1. Germline lookup yields CDR1 MNHNS and CDR2 SASEGT. Trimming removed 4 bases from V and 0 bases from J; junction bases left unmatched: 14. The CDR3 totals 19 residues. Here the CDR3 DNA reads TGTGCCAGCAGTGGGGGAACCGGGACAGGCATACTTAGCAATCAGCCCCAGCATTTT. As protein: CASSGGTGTGILSNQPQHF.

The chain uses TRBV6-6 and TRBJ2-3; 10 nucleotides agree with TRBD2. Trimming removed 6 bases from V and 2 bases from J; junction bases left unmatched: 8. CDR1 and CDR2 (germline): MNHNY, SVGAGI (reference sequence). The CDR3 is 16 residues long. The CDR3 bases are TGTGCCAGCAGCCCCTGGAGCGGGGGGGCCACAGATACGCAGTATTTT. Its protein product is CASSPWSGGATDTQYF.